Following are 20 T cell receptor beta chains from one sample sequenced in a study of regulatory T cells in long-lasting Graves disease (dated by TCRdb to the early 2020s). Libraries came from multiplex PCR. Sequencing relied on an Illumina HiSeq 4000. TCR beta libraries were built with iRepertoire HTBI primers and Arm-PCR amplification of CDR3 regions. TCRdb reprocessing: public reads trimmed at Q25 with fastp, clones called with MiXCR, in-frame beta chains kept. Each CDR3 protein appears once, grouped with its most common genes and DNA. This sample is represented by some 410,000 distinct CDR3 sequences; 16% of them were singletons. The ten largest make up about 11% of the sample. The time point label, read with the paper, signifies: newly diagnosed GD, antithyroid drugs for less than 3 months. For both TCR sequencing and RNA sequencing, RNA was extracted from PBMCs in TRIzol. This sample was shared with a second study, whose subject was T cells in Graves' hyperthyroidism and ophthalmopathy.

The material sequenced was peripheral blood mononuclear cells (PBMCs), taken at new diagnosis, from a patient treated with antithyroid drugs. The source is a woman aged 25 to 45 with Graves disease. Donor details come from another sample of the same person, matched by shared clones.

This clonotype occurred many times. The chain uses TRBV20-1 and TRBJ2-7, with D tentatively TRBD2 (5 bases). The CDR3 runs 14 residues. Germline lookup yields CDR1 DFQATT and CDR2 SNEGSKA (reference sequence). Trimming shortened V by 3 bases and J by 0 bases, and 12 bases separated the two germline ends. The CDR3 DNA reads TGCAGTGCTAGGCAACTAGGCATCTCCTACGAGCAGTACTTC. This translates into CSARQLGISYEQYF.

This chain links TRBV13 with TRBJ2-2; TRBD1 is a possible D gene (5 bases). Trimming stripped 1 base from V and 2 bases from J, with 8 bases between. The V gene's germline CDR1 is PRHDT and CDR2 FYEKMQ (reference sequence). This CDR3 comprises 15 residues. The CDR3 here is CASSLAQGNTGELFF. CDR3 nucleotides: TGTGCCAGCAGCTTAGCCCAGGGAAACACCGGGGAGCTGTTTTTT.

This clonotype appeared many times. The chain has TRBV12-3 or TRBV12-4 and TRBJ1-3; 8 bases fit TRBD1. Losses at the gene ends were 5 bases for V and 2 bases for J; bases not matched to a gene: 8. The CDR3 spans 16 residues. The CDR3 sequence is CASSPRPTGAGNTIYF. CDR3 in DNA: TGTGCCAGCAGTCCACGCCCGACAGGGGCTGGAAACACCATATATTTT.

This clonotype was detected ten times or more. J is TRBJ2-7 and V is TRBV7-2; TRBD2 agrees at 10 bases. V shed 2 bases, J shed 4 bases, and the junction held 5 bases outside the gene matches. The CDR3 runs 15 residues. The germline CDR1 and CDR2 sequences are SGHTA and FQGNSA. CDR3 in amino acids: CASSLSTSGMYEQYF. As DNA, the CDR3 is TGTGCCAGCAGCTTATCCACTAGCGGGATGTACGAGCAGTACTTC. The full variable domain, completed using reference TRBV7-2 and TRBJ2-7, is GAGVSQSPSNKVTEKGKDVELRCDPISGHTALYWYRQSLGQGLEFLIYFQGNSAPDKSGLPSDRFSAERTGGSVSTLTIQRTQQEDSAVYLCASSLSTSGMYEQYFGPGTRLTVT.

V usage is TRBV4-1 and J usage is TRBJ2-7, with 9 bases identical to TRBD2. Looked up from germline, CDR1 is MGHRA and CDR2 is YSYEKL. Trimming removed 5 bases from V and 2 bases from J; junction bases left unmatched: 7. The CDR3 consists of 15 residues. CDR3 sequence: CASSGIAGGTYEQYF. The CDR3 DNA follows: TGCGCCAGCAGCGGAATTGCGGGAGGGACCTACGAGCAGTACTTC.

The CDR3: CASSYSAIPDTQYF. DNA of the CDR3: TGTGCCAGCAGTTACTCCGCGATCCCAGATACGCAGTATTTT. V gene TRBV6-2 or TRBV6-3 combines with J gene TRBJ2-3, with D unresolved. Trimming removed 0 bases at V and 4 bases at J, with 8 bases between. Looked up from germline, CDR1 is MNHEY and CDR2 is SVGEGT. The CDR3 spans 14 residues.

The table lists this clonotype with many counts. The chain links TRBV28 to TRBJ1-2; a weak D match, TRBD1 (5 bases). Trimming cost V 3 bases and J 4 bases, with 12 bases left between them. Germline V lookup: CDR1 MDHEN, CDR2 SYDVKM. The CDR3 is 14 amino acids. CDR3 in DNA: TGTGCCAGCAGTTTCCCAGGGCGGTTCTATGGCTACACCTTC. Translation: CASSFPGRFYGYTF.

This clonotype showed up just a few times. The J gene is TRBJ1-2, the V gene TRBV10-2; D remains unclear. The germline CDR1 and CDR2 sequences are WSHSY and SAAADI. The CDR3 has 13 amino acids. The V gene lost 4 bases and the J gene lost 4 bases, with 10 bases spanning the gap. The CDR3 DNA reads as TGCGCCAGCAGTGGGGCAGTTTCCTATGGCTACACCTTC. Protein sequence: CASSGAVSYGYTF.

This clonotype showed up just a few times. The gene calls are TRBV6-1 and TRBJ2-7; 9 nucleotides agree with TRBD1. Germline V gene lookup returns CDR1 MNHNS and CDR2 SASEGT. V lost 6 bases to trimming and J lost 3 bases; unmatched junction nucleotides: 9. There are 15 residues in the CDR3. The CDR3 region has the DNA TGTGCCAGCAGCCGCCCCGGGACAGGGCTCTACGAGCAGTACTTC. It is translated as CASSRPGTGLYEQYF.

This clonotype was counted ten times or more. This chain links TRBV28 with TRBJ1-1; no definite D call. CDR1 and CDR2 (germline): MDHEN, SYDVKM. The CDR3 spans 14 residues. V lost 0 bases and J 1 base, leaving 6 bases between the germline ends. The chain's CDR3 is CASSLWPGNTEAFF. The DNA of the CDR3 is TGTGCCAGCAGTTTATGGCCGGGGAACACTGAAGCTTTCTTT.

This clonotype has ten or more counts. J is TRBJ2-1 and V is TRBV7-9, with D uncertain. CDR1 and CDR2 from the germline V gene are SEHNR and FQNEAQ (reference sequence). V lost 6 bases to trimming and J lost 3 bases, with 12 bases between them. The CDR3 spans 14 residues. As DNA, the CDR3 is TGTGCCAGCAGGAAGATGTCAAACTACAATGAGCAGTTCTTC. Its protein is CASRKMSNYNEQFF.

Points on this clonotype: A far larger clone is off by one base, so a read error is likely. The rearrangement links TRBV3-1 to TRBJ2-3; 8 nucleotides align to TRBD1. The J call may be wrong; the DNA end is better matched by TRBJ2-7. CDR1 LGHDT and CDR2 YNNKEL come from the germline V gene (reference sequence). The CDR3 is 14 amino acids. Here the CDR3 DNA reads TGTGCCAGCAGCCGCTACGGACAGGGCCGTGAGCAGTACTTC. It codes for CASSRYGQGREQYF.

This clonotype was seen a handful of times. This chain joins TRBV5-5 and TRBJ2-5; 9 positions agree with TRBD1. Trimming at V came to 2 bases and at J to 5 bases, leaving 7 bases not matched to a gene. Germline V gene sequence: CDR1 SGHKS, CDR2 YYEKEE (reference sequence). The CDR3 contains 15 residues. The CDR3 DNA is TGTGCCAGCAGCTTAGATACAGGGGGCGCGGAGACCCAGTACTTC. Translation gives CASSLDTGGAETQYF.

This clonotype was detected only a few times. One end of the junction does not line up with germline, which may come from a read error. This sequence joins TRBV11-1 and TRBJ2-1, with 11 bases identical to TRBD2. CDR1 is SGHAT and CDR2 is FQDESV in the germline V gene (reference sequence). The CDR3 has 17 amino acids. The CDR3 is CASRNSGRAGSYNGQFF. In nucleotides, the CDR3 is TGTGCCAGCAGAAATAGCGGGAGGGCGGGCTCCTACAATGGGCAGTTCTTC.

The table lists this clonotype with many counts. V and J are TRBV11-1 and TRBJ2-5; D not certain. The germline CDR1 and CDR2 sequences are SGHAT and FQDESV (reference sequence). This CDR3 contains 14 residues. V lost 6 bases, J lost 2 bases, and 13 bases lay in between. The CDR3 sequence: CASSTGVGQETQYF. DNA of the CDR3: TGTGCCAGCAGTACTGGGGTCGGACAAGAGACCCAGTACTTC.

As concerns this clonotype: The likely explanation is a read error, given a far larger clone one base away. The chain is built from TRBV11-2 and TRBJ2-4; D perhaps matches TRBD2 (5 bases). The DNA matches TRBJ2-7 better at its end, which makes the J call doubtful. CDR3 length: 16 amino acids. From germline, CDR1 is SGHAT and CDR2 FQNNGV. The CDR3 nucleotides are TGTGCCAGCGGCCCATTGAGAGGGAACCGCACCTACGAGCAGTACTTC. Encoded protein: CASGPLRGNRTYEQYF.

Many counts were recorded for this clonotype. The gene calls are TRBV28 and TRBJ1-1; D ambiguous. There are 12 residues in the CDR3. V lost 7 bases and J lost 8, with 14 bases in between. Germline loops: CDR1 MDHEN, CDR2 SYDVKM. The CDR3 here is CASMGMGREAFF. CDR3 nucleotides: TGTGCCAGCATGGGAATGGGAAGAGAAGCTTTCTTT.

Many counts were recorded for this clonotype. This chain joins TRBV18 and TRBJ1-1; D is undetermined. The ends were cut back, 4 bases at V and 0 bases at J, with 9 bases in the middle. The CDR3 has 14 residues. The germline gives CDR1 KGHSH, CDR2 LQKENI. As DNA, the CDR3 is TGTGCCAGCTCACAAACGACGGTGAACACTGAAGCTTTCTTT. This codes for CASSQTTVNTEAFF.

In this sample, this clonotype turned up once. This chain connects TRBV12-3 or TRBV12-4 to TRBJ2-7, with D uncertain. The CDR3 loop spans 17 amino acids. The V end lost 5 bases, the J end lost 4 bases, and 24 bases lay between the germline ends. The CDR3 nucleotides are TGTGCCAGCAGTGCCAACCCGGCCTATTCAAGGTTATACGAGCAGTACTTC. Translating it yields CASSANPAYSRLYEQYF.

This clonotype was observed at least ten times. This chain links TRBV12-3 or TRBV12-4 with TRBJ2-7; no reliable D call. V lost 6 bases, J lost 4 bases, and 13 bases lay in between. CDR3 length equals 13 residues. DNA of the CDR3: TGTGCCAGCAGCCGGCGGCCTCTTTACGAGCAGTACTTC. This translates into CASSRRPLYEQYF.